This is a list of T cell receptor beta chains from one sample in a study of human T cells and chemical hapten exposure. TCRdb ran MiXCR on the RACE reads and lists one entry per CDR3 protein. The sample records nearly 55,000 distinct CDR3 sequences, about 10% being singletons. Sequences were derived from whole blood, sampled in connection with sensitization to the hapten diphenylcyclopropenone (DPC). The receptors stem from a woman in her 50s with alopecia areata. Some clones in this sample may be carry-over from other donors' samples. The CDR3 runs from the conserved cysteine through the conserved F or W. A D gene is named only where the DNA matches it firmly. Size is omitted from some rows. Given values are once, few, many or a class for expanded clones.

>TRBJ2-7|TRBD2|-|TRBV7-9
CASSLAGSGGDEQYF
TGTGCCAGCAGCTTAGCGGGTTCGGGAGGCGATGAGCAGTACTTC
>TRBJ1-5|TRBD1|few|TRBV6-6
CASSYSGQGAGQPQHF
TGTGCCAGCAGTTACTCCGGACAGGGGGCAGGTCAGCCCCAGCATTTT
>TRBJ2-2|-|few|TRBV11-2
CASSLDRYVANTGELFF
TGTGCCAGCAGCTTAGATCGTTATGTAGCAAACACCGGGGAGCTGTTTTTT
>TRBJ2-7|TRBD2|-|TRBV5-1
CASSTSSGSAQRQQYF
TGCGCCAGCAGCACCTCTAGCGGGAGCGCCCAGCGGCAGCAGTACTTC
>TRBJ2-1|-|many|TRBV2
CATLMGFDEQFF
TGTGCCACCCTGATGGGGTTCGATGAGCAGTTCTTC
>TRBJ1-5|TRBD1|-|TRBV4-2
CASSQNVDRGGQPQHF
TGTGCCAGCAGCCAGAATGTGGACAGGGGCGGGCAGCCCCAGCATTTT
>TRBJ1-1|-|few|TRBV14
CASSQVTQGEAFF
TGTGCCAGCAGCCAAGTAACACAGGGTGAAGCTTTCTTT
>TRBJ1-2|TRBD1|few|TRBV28
CASSPSGTGSANYGYTF
TGTGCCAGCAGTCCGTCAGGGACAGGCTCCGCTAACTATGGCTACACCTTC
>TRBJ2-3|TRBD2|few|TRBV3-1
CASKTSGGTDTQYF
TGTGCCAGCAAAACCAGCGGGGGCACAGATACGCAGTATTTT
>TRBJ2-7|-|few|TRBV28
CASRGAGRTRYEQYF
TGTGCCAGCAGGGGGGCTGGGAGAACCCGCTACGAGCAGTACTTC
>TRBJ2-7|TRBD1|-|TRBV25-1
CASSPHLGGQGTYEQYF
TGTGCCAGCAGTCCCCATTTAGGGGGACAGGGGACCTACGAGCAGTACTTC
>TRBJ1-5|-|-|TRBV6-2/TRBV6-3
CASCGDHQPQHF
TGTGCCAGCTGCGGTGACCATCAGCCCCAGCATTTT
>TRBJ1-1|-|-|TRBV4-1
CASSQDRAASIEAFF
TGCGCCAGCAGCCAAGATCGGGCAGCAAGTATTGAAGCTTTCTTT
>TRBJ2-7|-|-|TRBV21-1
CASSNYEDLDCF
TGTGCCAGCAGCAACTACGAAGACCTGGACTGTTTC
>TRBJ2-1|-|many|TRBV6-4
CASSDSNEQHNEQFF
TGTGCCAGCAGTGACTCGAATGAACAGCACAATGAGCAGTTCTTC
>TRBJ1-2|-|few|TRBV12-5
CASGPTRGYYGYTF
TGTGCTAGTGGTCCAACCAGGGGCTACTATGGCTACACCTTC
>TRBJ1-6|-|many|TRBV6-6
CASNPTAATSPLHF
TGTGCCAGCAACCCGACAGCCGCCACTTCACCCCTCCACTTT
>TRBJ2-1|-|-|TRBV11-3
CASRAPAGNEQFF
TGTGCCAGCAGAGCGCCCGCAGGGAATGAGCAGTTCTTC
>TRBJ2-6|TRBD1|-|TRBV6-5
CASSSQSDRGLAGANVLTF
TGTGCCAGCAGTTCCCAATCGGACAGGGGGCTCGCTGGGGCCAACGTCCTGACTTTC
>TRBJ2-4|-|-|TRBV7-9
CASSLMVRGSGNIQYF
TGTGCCAGCAGCTTAATGGTGCGCGGGTCGGGAAACATTCAGTACTTC
>TRBJ2-1|-|few|TRBV3-1
CASSQDLGPPNEQFF
TGTGCCAGCAGCCAAGATTTAGGCCCTCCCAATGAGCAGTTCTTC
>TRBJ1-1|-|-|TRBV5-5
CASSPANTEAFF
TGTGCCAGCTCTCCGGCGAACACTGAAGCTTTCTTT
>TRBJ2-5|-|-|TRBV20-1
CSAPIPGSETQYF
TGCAGTGCCCCCATCCCGGGGTCAGAGACCCAGTACTTC
>TRBJ2-1|TRBD2|-|TRBV6-2/TRBV6-3
CASSYSDSGSDEQFF
TGTGCCAGCAGTTACTCCGATAGCGGGAGCGATGAGCAGTTCTTC
>TRBJ1-3|-|few|TRBV4-1
CASSQAPGRSGNTIYF
TGCGCCAGCAGCCAAGCCCCAGGCCGCTCTGGAAACACCATATATTTT
>TRBJ2-2|-|-|TRBV20-1
CSARELGREGTGELFF
TGCAGTGCTAGAGAATTGGGCAGAGAGGGCACCGGGGAGCTGTTTTTT
>TRBJ2-5|-|-|TRBV10-2
CASSAGTSIQETQYF
TGCGCCAGCAGTGCCGGGACATCCATACAAGAGACCCAGTACTTC
>TRBJ2-1|-|many|TRBV11-2
CASSPSRQFRFF
TGTGCCAGCAGCCCTTCCCGACAGTTTAGGTTCTTC
>TRBJ1-6|TRBD1|many|TRBV14
CASSQDWTGMSPLHF
TGTGCCAGCAGCCAAGATTGGACAGGGATGTCACCCCTCCACTTT
>TRBJ2-3|TRBD1|many|TRBV4-3
CASSLRQGYSTDTQYF
TGCGCCAGCAGCTTACGACAGGGTTACAGCACAGATACGCAGTATTTT
>TRBJ1-1|-|many|TRBV5-5
CASSFGLVTFF
TGTGCCAGCAGCTTCGGCCTTGTTACTTTCTTT
>TRBJ1-1|TRBD1|-|TRBV2
CAIQPTGQGLMNTEAFF
TGTGCCATACAACCCACAGGACAGGGGCTCATGAACACTGAAGCTTTCTTT
>TRBJ1-5|-|many|TRBV19
CASSLNSNQPQHF
TGTGCCAGTAGTTTGAACAGCAATCAGCCCCAGCATTTT
>TRBJ2-1|-|-|TRBV11-1
CASNRISSYNEQFF
TGTGCCAGCAACCGCATAAGCTCCTACAATGAGCAGTTCTTC
>TRBJ2-1|-|few|TRBV20-1
CSARMASSYNEQFF
TGCAGTGCTAGAATGGCCAGCTCCTACAATGAGCAGTTCTTC
>TRBJ2-7|-|few|TRBV9
CASSVTPVYEQYF
TGTGCCAGCAGCGTTACGCCCGTTTACGAGCAGTACTTC
>TRBJ2-1|-|few|TRBV5-5
CASSLQARDEQFF
TGTGCCAGCAGCTTGCAGGCGCGTGATGAGCAGTTCTTC
>TRBJ2-7|-|few|TRBV6-5
CASSYSSVRAYEQYF
TGTGCCAGCAGTTACTCATCCGTCAGGGCATACGAGCAGTACTTC
>TRBJ1-5|-|few|TRBV12-5
CASGLRDQPQHF
TGTGCTAGTGGTTTGAGGGACCAGCCCCAGCATTTT
>TRBJ1-2|-|-|TRBV5-1
CASSHPNYGYTF
TGCGCCAGCAGCCACCCAAACTATGGCTACACCTTC
>TRBJ2-5|TRBD1|many|TRBV29-1
CSVGQGSETQYF
TGCAGCGTGGGACAGGGGTCCGAGACCCAGTACTTC
>TRBJ2-2|-|many|TRBV4-2
CASSPLGGTNTGELFF
TGTGCCAGCAGCCCCCTAGGGGGGACGAACACCGGGGAGCTGTTTTTT
>TRBJ2-7|-|many|TRBV10-1
CASSGSTSYEQYF
TGCGCCAGCAGTGGATCCACCTCCTACGAGCAGTACTTC
>TRBJ2-1|-|few|TRBV3-1
CASSQRPLRSGLRSYNEQFF
TGTGCCAGCAGCCAACGACCCCTCAGGTCGGGACTCCGCTCCTACAATGAGCAGTTCTTC
>TRBJ2-3|TRBD2|few|TRBV5-1
CASSYGGTTTDTQYF
TGCGCCAGCAGCTATGGCGGGACTACCACAGATACGCAGTATTTT
>TRBJ2-6|-|-|TRBV12-3/TRBV12-4
CASSLGSGANVLTF
TGTGCCAGCTCCCTCGGTTCTGGGGCCAACGTCCTGACTTTC
>TRBJ1-5|-|few|TRBV12-3/TRBV12-4
CASSPGHANQPQHF
TGTGCCAGCAGTCCCGGACACGCAAATCAGCCCCAGCATTTT
>TRBJ2-7|TRBD1|-|TRBV7-8
CANSRVDREPYEQYF
TGTGCCAACAGCAGAGTGGACAGGGAACCCTACGAGCAGTACTTC
>TRBJ1-1|-|few|TRBV27
CATIQSGTEAFF
TGTGCCACCATTCAGTCCGGCACTGAAGCTTTCTTT
>TRBJ2-3|-|many|TRBV10-3
CAISAEGTDTQYF
TGTGCCATCAGTGCCGAAGGGACAGATACGCAGTATTTT
>TRBJ2-7|-|few|TRBV6-2/TRBV6-3
CASSYRPQVEQYF
TGTGCCAGCAGCTATCGCCCTCAAGTCGAGCAGTACTTC
>TRBJ2-3|-|-|TRBV5-1
CANSLTTSTDTQYF
TGCGCCAACAGCTTGACTACTAGCACAGATACGCAGTATTTT
>TRBJ2-3|TRBD2|few|TRBV7-8
CASSLRLAGAADTQYF
TGTGCCAGCAGCTTAAGGCTAGCGGGAGCGGCAGATACGCAGTATTTT
>TRBJ2-7|-|-|TRBV29-1
CSVVMSRPLREQYF
TGCAGCGTTGTCATGAGTCGGCCGCTCCGCGAGCAGTACTTC
>TRBJ2-3|-|-|TRBV10-3
CAISDRGTDTQYF
TGTGCCATCAGTGACAGGGGCACAGATACGCAGTATTTT
>TRBJ2-7|-|many|TRBV19
CASSPGRRGQSYEQYF
TGTGCCAGTAGTCCCGGTCGCAGGGGCCAGTCCTACGAGCAGTACTTC
>TRBJ2-3|TRBD1|few|TRBV29-1
CSVKRTGGGDTQYF
TGCAGCGTCAAACGGACAGGGGGCGGAGATACGCAGTATTTT